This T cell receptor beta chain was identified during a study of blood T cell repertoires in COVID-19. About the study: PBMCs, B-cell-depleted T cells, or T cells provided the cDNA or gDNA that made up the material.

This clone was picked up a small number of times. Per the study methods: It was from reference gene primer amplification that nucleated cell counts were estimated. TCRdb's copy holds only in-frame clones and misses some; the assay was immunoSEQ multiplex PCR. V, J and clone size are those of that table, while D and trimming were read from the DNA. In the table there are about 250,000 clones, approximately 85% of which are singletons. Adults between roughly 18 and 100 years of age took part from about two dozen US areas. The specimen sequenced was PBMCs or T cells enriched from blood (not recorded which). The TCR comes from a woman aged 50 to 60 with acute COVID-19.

Written as DNA, the CDR3 is TGTGCCTTATCCGGGACACTGCAAGAGACCCAGTACTTC. It specifies CALSGTLQETQYF. The chain employs TRBV30 and TRBJ2-5; the D gene is possibly TRBD1 (6 bases). The CDR3 extends over 13 amino acids. Germline CDR1 and CDR2: GTSNPN and SVGIG (reference sequence). The V end lost 7 bases, the J end lost 2 bases, and 14 bases lay between the germline ends.